This T cell receptor beta chain was sequenced for a study of blood T cells in healthy people across ages. With a J-beta primer mix and a sample-barcoded 5' primer, a second PCR ran about 7 to 11 cycles. TCRdb re-called the 5' RACE reads through MiXCR, storing one row per CDR3 protein. Found here are roughly 800,000 distinct CDR3 sequences, roughly 25% of them singletons; the top ten hold 8% to 10%. This clonotype was picked up a small number of times. Trimming left V 1 base short and J 5 bases short, with 11 bases between. The CDR3 runs 14 residues. Germline values: CDR1 KGHSH, CDR2 LQKENI. This same sample was also part of a study on T cells of mothers and their children.

V usage is TRBV18 and J usage is TRBJ2-5; no clear D gene. Sequencing was performed on blood. This receptor was taken from a boy between 10 and 17 years old in good health. The CDR3 DNA reads TGTGCCAGCTCACCACTGGCACCCCCGGAGACCCAGTACTTC. Translating gives CASSPLAPPETQYF.